A single T cell receptor (beta chain) is shown here with its context. The antigen is not known. Subsequent to a culture period of more than 9 days, CD4+ T cells were isolated. From March to December 2020, the person had a SARS-CoV-2 infection that was confirmed by PCR. Either the mRNA-1273 or the BNT162b2 vaccine was given to participants as two doses. Cultures got half-medium changes with IL-2 on days 3 and 7. The sample is drawn from a study of vaccination effects on CD4 cells after COVID-19. The overall study: CD4+ T cells specific for antigen were expanded with viral peptide pools by the ViraFEST assay before sequencing. Study results and limitations: New vaccine-induced clones dominated post-vaccine spike-reactive clones in convalescents. Clonal contraction was marked in infection- and vaccine-induced clones late after vaccination.

The V gene end was trimmed by 6 bases and the J gene end by 6 bases; junction bases not matched to a gene: 9. This CDR3 has 13 residues. CDR1 and CDR2 from the germline V gene are SQVTM and ANQGSEA. TCRdb keeps only in-frame clones here, not all; method: immunoSEQ multiplex PCR. This table holds tens of thousands of clones, less than 85% found once. The clonotype originates from a human donor who had a prior SARS-CoV-2 infection. The sample consisted of CD4+ T cells from PBMCs cultured without peptide, taken after COVID-19 vaccination. The chain uses TRBV29-1 and TRBJ2-7; 9 positions agree with TRBD1. The CDR3 sequence: CSVAGTGSFEQYF. Written as DNA, the CDR3 is TGCAGCGTAGCCGGGACAGGGTCTTTCGAGCAGTACTTC.